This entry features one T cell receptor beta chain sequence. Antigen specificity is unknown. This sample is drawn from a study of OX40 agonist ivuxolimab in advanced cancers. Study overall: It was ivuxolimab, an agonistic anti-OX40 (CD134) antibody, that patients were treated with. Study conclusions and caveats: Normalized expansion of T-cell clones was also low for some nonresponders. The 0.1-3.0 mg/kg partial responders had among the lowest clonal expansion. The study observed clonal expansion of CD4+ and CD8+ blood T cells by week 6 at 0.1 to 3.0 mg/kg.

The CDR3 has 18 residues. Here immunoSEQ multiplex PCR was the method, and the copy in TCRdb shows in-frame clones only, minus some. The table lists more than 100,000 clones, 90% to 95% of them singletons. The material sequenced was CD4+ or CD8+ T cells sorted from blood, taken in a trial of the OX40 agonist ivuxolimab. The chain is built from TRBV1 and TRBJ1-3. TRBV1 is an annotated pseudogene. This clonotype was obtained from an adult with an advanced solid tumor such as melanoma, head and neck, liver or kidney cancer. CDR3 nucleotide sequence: TGCACCAGCAGCCAAGTTTCGCGGGACGCCATTAACGGAAACACCATATATTTT. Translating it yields CTSSQVSRDAINGNTIYF.